The clone carrying this T cell receptor beta chain was detected a few times. No antigen is known for it. The CDR3 sequence is 15 residues long. The germline V and J ends were trimmed by 7 bases and 2 bases, with 16 bases remaining between them. The germline gives CDR1 MNHEY, CDR2 SVGAGI. The sort gate was single viable CD3+CD4+CD8-CD45RO+ cells for memory CD4+ T cells. Positive selection with CD4 microbeads enriched total CD4+ T cells. The assay was immunoSEQ multiplex PCR, and TCRdb's table has in-frame clones only and misses some. Of approximately 46,000 clones detected, 74% appear once; the ten largest clones hold about 1.1%. This specimen comes from a study of memory CD4+ T cells and cytomegalovirus serostatus. Whole-study results and caveats: CD4+ memory repertoires contained about 40% of the roughly 160 reported CMV TCRbeta sequences. The CMV-associated TCR signature appears largely within the CD4+ memory repertoire. Repertoires predicted CMV serostatus with median bootstrapped AUC of about 0.96.

This TCR came from an adult in good health and CMV-seropositive. The chain joins TRBV6-5 to TRBJ2-3; D may be TRBD2 (6 bases). The sequencing sample was made of memory CD4+ T cells from blood. CDR3 loop: CASKEGRGFTDTQYF. The CDR3 coding sequence is TGTGCCAGCAAGGAAGGGCGGGGCTTCACAGATACGCAGTATTTT.